This T cell receptor (beta chain) originates from a study of cytotoxic CD8 clonotypes in ibrutinib-treated CLL. About the study: Timing of response sample collection was a median approximately twelve months after treatment start, with a range of 6 to 36.

This clone was seen a handful of times. The J segment lost 8 bases and the V segment lost 8 bases, leaving 13 bases of the junction unmatched. The CDR3 consists of 16 residues. The germline V gene encodes CDR1 LNHNV and CDR2 YYDKDF (reference sequence). The protocol was immunoSEQ multiplex PCR, while the TCRdb copy is restricted to in-frame clones and leaves out a portion. The sample includes roughly 200,000 clones, just over 70% of them seen just once. V gene TRBV15 combines with J gene TRBJ2-2, with 11 bases matching TRBD2. This sample comprised PBMCs, obtained after 12 months of ibrutinib treatment. The sequence came from a human donor with chronic lymphocytic leukemia. CDR3 DNA: TGTGCCACCCGGTCTCTAGCGGGAGGAAATTCAGGGGAGCTGTTTTTT. Amino acid sequence: CATRSLAGGNSGELFF.